This T cell receptor beta chain was recorded in a study of T cells in Graves' hyperthyroidism and ophthalmopathy (dated by TCRdb to between 2018 and 2021). Study-wide context: Peripheral blood samples were taken at initial diagnosis, before any treatment was given. TCR V-J signatures able to tell the groups apart were searched for in a discovery cohort of around 95 patients, of whom more than 40 had Graves' ophthalmopathy and 55 to 65 had stable Graves' hyperthyroidism. An independent validation cohort of around 19 hyperthyroidism patients and approximately 16 patients who later progressed to ophthalmopathy tested prospective prediction of ophthalmopathy. For training and testing, the approximately 97 patients in the discovery cohort were randomly divided in a 7:3 ratio. In about 6 Graves' hyperthyroidism patients, the study also compared T-cell repertoires from thyroid tissue with T-cell repertoires from blood. After sampling, hyperthyroidism patients received methimazole starting at 30 mg daily, and ophthalmopathy patients received high-dose intravenous methylprednisolone. The paper describes TCR Vbeta CDR3 sequencing of around 140 peripheral blood samples, made up of 43 ophthalmopathy patients, around 78 hyperthyroidism patients and 17 progressor patients. Overall results and qualifications from the work: Most expanded thyroid clonotypes (frequency above 0.001) were also detected in blood, suggesting blood repertoires may reflect thyroid immune responses. Sample size was not statistically predetermined, and investigators were not blinded to group allocation. In validation, the model predicted progression to ophthalmopathy with over 65% sensitivity and 72% to 85% specificity, a median of 6.5 months before onset. In cross-validation, a model built on a 13 V-J signature told ophthalmopathy apart from stable hyperthyroidism with about 90% sensitivity and about 81% specificity, and in testing the same model reached 80%/75%.

Graves' hyperthyroidism was defined as stable when no progression to ophthalmopathy occurred over 18 months of follow-up. Hyperthyroidism patients were newly diagnosed, with disease duration under 2 months, and aged 18 to 65 years. Exclusion was applied to patients with uncontrolled infections, other autoimmune diseases, pregnancy or lactation. Diagnoses relied on clinical symptoms, serum thyroxine and TRAb, thyroid ultrasound and orbital computed tomography. PBMCs were separated from under 11 ml of fresh peripheral blood using Ficoll-Paque density gradient centrifugation. Trizol reagent was used to extract total RNA, and RNA quality was then checked on an Agilent 2100 Bioanalyzer. CDR1 GTSNPN and CDR2 SVGIG are derived from the germline V gene (reference sequence). V and J lose 4 bases and 3 bases, and a span of 13 bases separates them. The CDR3, from cysteine to phenylalanine, totals 14 residues. The retained sequence is limited to the CDR3, 42 bases, with the frame set at the first base.

The TCR beta CDR3 regions were amplified from RNA transcripts. For the first round of RT-PCR on the TCR CDR3, the HTBI primer set was used together with the Qiagen OneStep RT-PCR kit. Libraries were constructed in a second round of multiplex PCR, after which size selection and purification were carried out. Paired-end sequencing of the libraries was performed with 100 bp reads on an Illumina HiSeq2000. The authors' pipeline ran thus. SOAPnuke was used to process the raw data, with reads discarded if the reads contained adapters or uncalled bases, had a mean Phred below 15, or lacked an exact constant-primer or identifier match. COPE v1.2.5 was used to merge high-quality paired reads, and clonotypes were defined as unique nucleotide sequences. Clonotypes were aligned to IMGT TRBV, TRBD and TRBJ reference segments using MiTCR v1.1. Analysis was restricted to V-J combinations with a frequency above 0.0001, which covered over 98% of repertoires. The TCS score was defined as F50 (clonal expansion) divided by E x V (chaos), with BLOSUM62-based TCRdist calculated between CDR3 peptides within each V-J. Welch's t-statistics and random forest reduced some 510 V-J features to 13, which were used in a naive Bayes classifier (R e1071). TCRdb reran the public reads through fastp at Q25 and MiXCR, keeping productive beta chains. Rows are unified per CDR3 protein, each entry keeping the most common DNA and genes. TCRdb, rather than the study authors, made the V and J calls. Present in this sample are under 350,000 distinct CDR3 sequences, roughly 18% of which were seen just once. In total, the top ten clones hold approximately 54% of the sample.

This clonotype was seen ten or more times. Its antigen is not yet known. No per-base quality is available; no much larger clone lies one base away. The sequence came from a woman aged 45-59 years with Graves' hyperthyroidism. The sequencing input was blood. This sequence uses TRBV30 and TRBJ2-1, with the D gene not clear enough to name. The base sequence is TGTGCCTGGACCCCCGGGCAGGTCTACAATGAGCAGTTCTTC. It codes for CAWTPGQVYNEQFF.